The 6 T cell receptor beta chains listed next were all sequenced from one sample in a study of blood T cells in healthy people across ages (dated by TCRdb to 2015 to 2017). The method behind the library was 5' RACE. Instrument on record: Illumina HiSeq 2500. A second PCR of 7 to 11 cycles was performed with a sample-barcoded 5' primer and a J-beta primer mix. The raw public reads went through TCRdb reprocessing: fastp at Q25, MiXCR clone calling, in-frame beta chains kept. Rows with one shared CDR3 protein collapse into an entry with the most common genes and DNA. In all, the sample holds some 1.5 million distinct CDR3 sequences, and about 28% of those were seen once. The ten largest clones take up roughly 8% of the sample. What was sequenced was blood. The receptors were gathered from a woman in her 30s in good health.

This clonotype was observed a few times. The V call is TRBV9, the J call TRBJ1-6; D unresolved. The ends were cut back, 2 bases at V and 3 bases at J, with 18 bases in the middle. CDR1 SGDLS and CDR2 YYNGEE come from the germline V gene. CDR3 size: 18 residues. CDR3 region: CASSVSIDGRDYNSPLHF. In DNA, the CDR3 is TGTGCCAGCAGCGTCTCCATCGACGGACGCGACTATAATTCACCCCTCCACTTT.

This clonotype was detected only a few times. The V call is TRBV7-6, the J call TRBJ2-3, with D possibly called TRBD1 or TRBD2 (6 bases each). The V and J ends lost 5 bases and 2 bases respectively, with 20 bases between them. This CDR3 is built from 17 residues. Germline values: CDR1 SGHVS, CDR2 FNYEAQ. In nucleotides, the CDR3 is TGTGCCAGCAGCCCACGGGGCCGGGGGCCTCTCACAGATACGCAGTATTTT. This encodes CASSPRGRGPLTDTQYF.

This chain links TRBV12-3 or TRBV12-4 with TRBJ2-3, with a weak D call TRBD2 (6 bases). V shed 7 bases and J shed 10 bases, with 18 bases lying between them. This CDR3 comprises 13 residues. CDR3 sequence: CASNSGRTDAQYF. The CDR3 bases are TGTGCCAGCAATTCAGGGAGGACGGATGCGCAGTATTTT.

Of note for this clonotype: An end of the junction does not agree with germline; a read error may underlie this. This sequence joins TRBV7-2 and TRBJ1-1; D is possibly TRBD1 (6 bases). Germline V lookup: CDR1 SGHTA, CDR2 FQGNSA. The CDR3 sequence is 14 residues long. The CDR3 loop is CASLPQGSNTEVFF. The DNA for the CDR3 is TGTGCCAGCCTCCCACAGGGCTCGAACACTGAAGTTTTCTTT. The variable domain in full, completed from reference TRBV7-2 and TRBJ1-1, reads GAGVSQSPSNKVTEKGKDVELRCDPISGHTALYWYRQSLGQGLEFLIYFQGNSAPDKSGLPSDRFSAERTGGSVSTLTIQRTQQEDSAVYLCASLPQGSNTEVFFGQGTRLTVV.

The table lists this clonotype with a few counts. The rearrangement uses TRBV28 and TRBJ1-4; D is undetermined. From germline, CDR1 is MDHEN and CDR2 SYDVKM. Trimming took 5 bases from V and 8 from J, leaving 12 bases between them. There are 13 residues in the CDR3. The CDR3 protein is CASSTTNGEKLFF. DNA for the CDR3: TGTGCCAGCAGTACGACGAATGGAGAAAAACTGTTTTTT.

The gene calls are TRBV7-9 and TRBJ2-7; D possibly matches TRBD1 or TRBD2 (5 bases each). Trimming shortened V by 7 bases and J by 2 bases, and 12 bases separated the two germline ends. There are 13 residues in the CDR3. CDR1 SEHNR and CDR2 FQNEAQ come from the germline V gene (reference sequence). In DNA, the CDR3 is TGTGCCAGCACTTGGGGGTCCACCTACGAGCAGTACTTC. This encodes CASTWGSTYEQYF.